The entry below gives a single TCR beta chain sequence along with its context. This clone's antigen is unknown. Base qualities are missing; no much larger clone stands one base away. CDR1 and CDR2 (SNHLY, FYNNEI) derive from the germline V gene. V and J are truncated by 8 bases and 5 bases respectively, leaving an intervening sequence of 13 bases. Reading from cysteine to phenylalanine, the CDR3 counts 12 amino acids. The sequence is cut down to CDR3 DNA, 36 bases in frame from base 1. Using the deep immunoSEQ assay, multiplex PCR amplified TCR CDR3 regions from genomic DNA. Extracted genomic DNA from each cell subset was distributed evenly across all wells of several immunoSEQ 96-well plates, and each plate was treated as a replicate. For sorted subsets, 200 to 250 ng of genomic DNA, equivalent to around 29,000 T cell genomes, went into each replicate PCR. Purified libraries were measured with a Qubit 3.0 fluorometer, size-checked on a Bioanalyzer 2100, and measured again with the KAPA Library Quantification kit. Each immunoSEQ 96-well plate was sequenced on its own single-read 150-cycle Illumina NextSeq 550 flow cell. The original methods were these. Because only junctional sequences without quality scores were contained in the immunoSEQ output, filtering matching that applied to full-length reads could not be performed. Sequences were annotated with PyIR, a Python wrapper for IgBLAST v1.9, and V/J genes and CDR3 were assigned using IMGT germline references. Reads with weak V/J assignments (E-value above 1e-6), missing CDR3, stop codons, out-of-frame junctions, or ambiguous translated residues were removed. V3J clonotypes were defined as sequences sharing an identical inferred V gene, J gene, and CDR3 amino acid sequence. To compute the percentage overlap between repertoires, the number of shared unique clonotypes was divided by the size of the smaller repertoire. Three approaches were used to assess repertoire richness: RTK rarefaction, the Chao1 estimator, and Recon v2.1 estimates of unobserved clonotypes. For all TCRbeta clonotypes obtained by the gDNA method from four donors, generation probabilities were computed with OLGA. TCRdb provides this immuneACCESS table in a form limited to in-frame rearrangements. Some clones are lacking; in checked studies, under half of them reflect an unresolved V gene, and why the rest are absent is not known. Clone size and the V and J calls come from that table; the DNA yielded D and trimming. The sample table contains about 2 million clones; only one count was recorded for roughly 95% of them. The top ten constitute around 0.13% of the sample.

The record originates from a study of shared clonotypes between healthy human individuals (TCRdb year 2020). In the study overall: Three men and a couple of women, aged 18 to 49 years, made up the cohort. Each donor's leukapheresis produced roughly between roughly 0.85 and 10 billion PBMCs. To increase sequencing depth and limit assay-specific biases, different laboratories used diverse techniques to prepare libraries and sequence TCR repertoires. Blood TCR repertoires of about five healthy adults were deeply sequenced to estimate repertoire size and the extent of clonotype sharing between individuals. For each donor, three plates each were used for CD4 naive and CD4 memory, two plates were used for CD8 naive, and one plate was used for CD8 memory. The paper's findings and limits, for the study overall: Estimated clonotype richness was generally larger for naive than for memory subsets. Even with the large sequencing depth, rarefaction of the sorted-subset datasets indicated that sequencing was incomplete. Compared with non-shared clonotypes, the clonotypes found in all four sorted-subset donors had higher generation probabilities. Pairwise subsampling indicated that sequencing depth was expected to affect the degree of clonotype sharing among donors. The genetic and exposure-history diversity represented was limited by the small number of donors. Sampling was restricted to blood, and TCR repertoires in tissues likely differ from the TCR repertoires found in blood. Sharing across several donors was observed for approximately 4.6% of naive CD4, 3.5% of naive CD8, over 2% of memory CD4, and over 0.3% of memory CD8 clonotypes.

Healthy HIV-negative adults with no recently reported acute infections or vaccinations were included as donors. All donors were Caucasian adults living in Nashville, Tennessee, USA. CD4+ T cells were enriched through magnetic negative selection, after which naive cells were positively selected on CD45RA and the remaining negative fraction served as the memory subset. Blood was collected by leukapheresis, and PBMCs were isolated by Ficoll-Histopaque density gradient centrifugation and then cryopreserved in liquid nitrogen vapor phase. Purity and quantity of every magnetically sorted T cell population were checked by analytical flow cytometry. From each sorted fraction, genomic DNA was isolated and quantified by UV absorbance on a Nanodrop 2000c.

The V gene is TRBV2 and the J gene is TRBJ2-7; the D region possibly corresponds to TRBD2 (5 bases align). This TCR was recovered from a man aged 18 to 35 in good health. Sample: naive CD4+ T cells sorted from blood. Reading the label with the study, this specimen's cell subset or site is: CD45RA+ positively selected. The nucleotides read TGTGCCAGCCAGACGGGATCCCACGAGCAGTACTTC. This encodes CASQTGSHEQYF.